One sample yielded the 7 T cell receptor beta chains listed below, sequenced in a study of shared clonotypes between healthy human individuals. The repertoire was sequenced with immunoSEQ multiplex PCR; TCRdb's copy has only in-frame clones and lacks some. The sample yields some 980,000 clones, over 75% seen once. The sample was memory CD4+ T cells sorted from blood. Subset indicated: CD45RA-negative fraction. The source is a man in his late teens or twenties in good health.

The chain carries TRBV30 and TRBJ2-1; D is unresolved. V was shortened by 2 bases and J by 10 bases, with 15 bases between the two germline ends. Germline V CDR1 and CDR2: GTSNPN, SVGIG (reference sequence). The CDR3 totals 13 residues. CDR3 loop: CAWSTRLANEQFF. The CDR3 region has the DNA TGTGCCTGGAGTACAAGGTTAGCCAACGAGCAGTTCTTC.

This clone has a handful of counts. The V gene is TRBV7-2, the J gene TRBJ2-1; 9 bases map to TRBD2. The CDR3 totals 15 residues. Germline trimming cut 3 bases from V and 5 bases from J; bases unmatched to any gene: 5. The germline CDR1 and CDR2 sequences are SGHTA and FQGNSA. Here the CDR3 reads CASSFPAGGHNEQFF. CDR3 nucleotide sequence: TGTGCCAGCAGCTTCCCAGCGGGAGGCCACAATGAGCAGTTCTTC.

This sequence joins TRBV19 and TRBJ1-3; D is perhaps TRBD1 (5 bases). Germline lookup yields CDR1 LNHDA and CDR2 SQIVND (reference sequence). V dropped 2 bases and J dropped 0 bases, with 11 bases sitting between them. This CDR3 has 16 residues. The DNA of the CDR3 is TGTGCCAGTAGTATACGGCGGACAAGCTCTGGAAACACCATATATTTT. It codes for CASSIRRTSSGNTIYF.

Many counts were recorded for this clone. The V and J genes are TRBV7-2 and TRBJ2-5, with TRBD2 matching 12 bases. The germline gives CDR1 SGHTA, CDR2 FQGNSA. After removal of 4 bases from V and 5 bases from J, the junction contained 8 bases not matched to a gene. The CDR3 contains 16 residues. This CDR3 reads CASSSPSGRARETQYF. The CDR3 nucleotides read TGTGCCAGCAGCTCTCCTAGCGGGAGGGCCCGGGAGACCCAGTACTTC. The full variable domain, rest sourced from reference TRBV7-2 and TRBJ2-5, is GAGVSQSPSNKVTEKGKDVELRCDPISGHTALYWYRQSLGQGLEFLIYFQGNSAPDKSGLPSDRFSAERTGGSVSTLTIQRTQQEDSAVYLCASSSPSGRARETQYFGPGTRLLVL.

V usage is TRBV6-5 and J usage is TRBJ1-1, with a possible D match to TRBD1 (6 bases). Germline CDR1 MNHEY, CDR2 SVGAGI. The CDR3 has 12 amino acids. V lost 2 bases and J lost 11, with 12 bases in between. CDR3 sequence: CASSYGGTNAFF. The CDR3 nucleotides read TGTGCCAGCAGTTACGGGGGCACTAATGCTTTCTTT.

This chain joins TRBV30 and TRBJ1-2; TRBD1 is a possible D gene (6 bases). Germline CDR1 is GTSNPN and CDR2 is SVGIG (reference sequence). This CDR3 has 14 amino acids. The V and J ends lost 4 bases and 7 bases respectively, with 19 bases between them. CDR3 region: CAWIVPDRQVGYTF. In nucleotides, the CDR3 is TGTGCCTGGATAGTGCCGGATCGACAGGTTGGCTACACCTTC.

The gene calls are TRBV21-1 and TRBJ2-3; the tabulated D call, TRBD2, remains unverified against the DNA. TRBV21-1 corresponds to a pseudogene. The CDR3 has 19 amino acids. CDR3 sequence: CASSPKEASGRDSTDTQYF. The CDR3 bases are TGTGCCAGCAGCCCTAAGGAGGCTAGCGGGAGGGATAGCACAGATACGCAGTATTTT.